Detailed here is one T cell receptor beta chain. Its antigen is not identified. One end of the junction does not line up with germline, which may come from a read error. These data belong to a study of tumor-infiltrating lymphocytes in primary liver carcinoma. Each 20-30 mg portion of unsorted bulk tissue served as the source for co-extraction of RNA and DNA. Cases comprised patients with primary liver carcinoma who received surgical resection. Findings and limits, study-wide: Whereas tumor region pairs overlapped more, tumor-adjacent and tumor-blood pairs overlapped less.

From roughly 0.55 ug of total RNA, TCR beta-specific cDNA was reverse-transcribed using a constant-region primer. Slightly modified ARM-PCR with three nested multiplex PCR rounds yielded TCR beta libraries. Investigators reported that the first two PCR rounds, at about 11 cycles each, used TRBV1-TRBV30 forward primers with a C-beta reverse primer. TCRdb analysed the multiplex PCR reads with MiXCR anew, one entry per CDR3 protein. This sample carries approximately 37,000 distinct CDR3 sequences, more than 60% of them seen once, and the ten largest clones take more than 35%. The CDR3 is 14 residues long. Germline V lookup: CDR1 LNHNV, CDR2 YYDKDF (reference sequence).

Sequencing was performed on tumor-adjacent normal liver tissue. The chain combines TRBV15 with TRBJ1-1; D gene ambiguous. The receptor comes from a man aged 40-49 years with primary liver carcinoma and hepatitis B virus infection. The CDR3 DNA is TGTGCCACCAGCAGAGATCATGCGGGAACTGAAGCTGTCTTT. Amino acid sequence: CATSRDHAGTEAVF.